What follows is one T cell receptor beta chain and its context. What it binds is unknown. Trimming shortened V by 0 bases and J by 4 bases, and 13 bases separated the two germline ends. Germline V gives CDR1 SGHRS, CDR2 YFSETQ. The CDR3 runs to 15 residues. TCRdb reprocessed the reads via MiXCR and lists one record per CDR3 protein. This sample has hundreds of thousands of distinct CDR3 sequences, with roughly a quarter found just once. These data originate in a study of T cell repertoires in cytomegalovirus infection. Study context: Indicated by public TCR beta signatures were CMV infection and matching HLA type.

The study, taken as a whole, reports: Clonotypes of TCR beta that were HLA-C-restricted and CMV-specific dominated the ex vivo response. Summed frequency of public TCR beta families distinguished CMV carriers with the relevant HLA.

The rearrangement joins TRBV5-1 to TRBJ1-2, with D possibly matching TRBD1 (5 bases). Sequencing used CD8+ T cells from PBMCs. This receptor was taken from a human donor in good health (CMV status not recorded). Some clones in this sample may be carry-over from other donors' samples. The CDR3 here is CASSLARPGGYGYTF. DNA for the CDR3: TGCGCCAGCAGCTTGGCCCGGCCGGGGGGCTATGGCTACACCTTC.